This is a list of T cell receptor beta chains from one sample in a study of cytotoxic CD8 clonotypes in ibrutinib-treated CLL. Some clones are missing from TCRdb's copy, which holds only in-frame ones; the method was immunoSEQ multiplex PCR. The table lists tens of thousands of clones, roughly 85% of them singletons, with about 40% in the top ten. Material: PBMCs, obtained after 24 months of ibrutinib treatment. These receptors all come from a human donor with chronic lymphocytic leukemia. CDR3s include the opening cysteine and the closing phenylalanine or tryptophan. Fields, in order: D gene, V gene, clone size, J gene, CDR3 DNA, CDR3 protein. A D gene is named only where the DNA matches it firmly. Clone size is shown for a subset of rows, as once, few, many or a class of expanded clone.

>NA|TRBV15|NA|TRBJ1-1
TGTGCCACCAGCAGAGTGACGGCCACTGAAGCTTTCTTT
CATSRVTATEAFF
>NA|TRBV7-8|NA|TRBJ1-5
TGTGCCAGCAGCTCAGGTAGACTTCAGCCCCAGCATTTT
CASSSGRLQPQHF
>TRBD2|TRBV9|NA|TRBJ2-5
TGTGCCAGCAGCCCCCGGACTAGCGGGAGCGGAGAGACCCAGTACTTC
CASSPRTSGSGETQYF
>NA|TRBV30|once|TRBJ2-7
TGTGCCTTCCGGGACGGGGCTCTGTCCGAGCAGTACTTC
CAFRDGALSEQYF
>NA|TRBV7-3|NA|TRBJ2-7
TGTGCCAGCAGCTTAGATTTTGCCGGGAAATTGAGAGGCGAGCAGTACTTC
CASSLDFAGKLRGEQYF
>TRBD1|TRBV7-9|NA|TRBJ2-1
TGTGCCAGCAGATTTACAGGGGGCATGGGGGAGCAGTTCTTC
CASRFTGGMGEQFF
>NA|TRBV29-1|once|TRBJ2-1
TGCAGCGGGGCTTTTGCTGCTGGGAATGAGCAGTTCTTC
CSGAFAAGNEQFF
>TRBD1|TRBV9|NA|TRBJ2-7
TGTGCCAGCAGCCGTACAGGGGGGAATTACGAGCAGTACTTC
CASSRTGGNYEQYF
>NA|TRBV5-5|NA|TRBJ2-2
TGTGCCAGCAGCTTAATCGGGGCCGACACCGGGGAGCTGTTTTTT
CASSLIGADTGELFF
>NA|TRBV5-1|NA|TRBJ1-5
TGCGCCAGCAGCTGGGATGGGGGTTCCGATCAGCCCCAGCATTTT
CASSWDGGSDQPQHF
>NA|TRBV19|once|TRBJ1-1
TGTGCCAGTAGTATCAGTGCGGGGGGCACTGAAGCTTTCTTT
CASSISAGGTEAFF
>TRBD2|TRBV4-1|NA|TRBJ2-3
TGCGCCAGCAGCCGAGCGGCGGGAGGGAGAGATACGCAGTATTTT
CASSRAAGGRDTQYF
>NA|TRBV4-1|NA|TRBJ2-3
TGCGCCAGCAGCCAAGACACCCCCCCAGGGACTAGCACAGATACGCAGTATTTT
CASSQDTPPGTSTDTQYF
>TRBD2|TRBV27|NA|TRBJ2-7
TGTGCCAGCAGTCGGACTAGCGGGAGGGCCCCCGAGCAGTACTTC
CASSRTSGRAPEQYF
>TRBD2|TRBV5-1|few|TRBJ2-1
TGCGCCAGCAGCTTAAACCCGACTAGCGGGAGCTACAATGAGCAGTTCTTC
CASSLNPTSGSYNEQFF
>NA|TRBV6-1|once|TRBJ2-1
TGTGCCAGCAGTGCGTTCAGTCCTAGCTCCTACAATGAGCAGTTCTTC
CASSAFSPSSYNEQFF
>NA|TRBV7-6|NA|TRBJ2-7
TGTGCCAGCAGCTTAGCGTTAACAGGTACAACGTACGAGCAGTACTTC
CASSLALTGTTYEQYF
>TRBD2|TRBV7-6|NA|TRBJ2-5
TGTGCCAGCAGCCTAGCTAGCGGGAGGGTCCAAGAGACCCAGTACTTC
CASSLASGRVQETQYF
>TRBD2|TRBV5-6|NA|TRBJ2-3
TGTGCCAGCAGCCCACTAAGGGAGGCGGGAGCTCGAGATACGCAGTATTTT
CASSPLREAGARDTQYF
>NA|TRBV7-3|NA|TRBJ1-3
TGTGCCAGCAGCTTGTCCTCTGGAAACACCATATATTTT
CASSLSSGNTIYF
>TRBD1|TRBV5-4|once|TRBJ1-1
TGTGCCAGCAGCGCCGGGGACAGGGGGCGGACTGAAGCTTTCTTT
CASSAGDRGRTEAFF
>NA|TRBV9|NA|TRBJ2-1
TGTGCCAGCAGCGTAGATCCTCCAGATGAGCAGTTCTTC
CASSVDPPDEQFF
>TRBD1|TRBV7-3|NA|TRBJ2-3
TGTGCCAGCAGCTCCCTAGGTGGACAGGGCTGGGTTACAGATACGCAGTATTTT
CASSSLGGQGWVTDTQYF
>NA|TRBV30|NA|TRBJ1-5
TGTGCCTGCCAATTAGGGGGGAATCAGCCCCAGCATTTT
CACQLGGNQPQHF
>TRBD1|TRBV5-4|NA|TRBJ2-7
TGTGCCAGCAGCTCCGCTACGACAGGGATCTACGAGCAGTACTTC
CASSSATTGIYEQYF
>NA|TRBV6-5|NA|TRBJ2-2
TGTGCCAGCCGATACACATGGAACACCGGGGAGCTGTTTTTT
CASRYTWNTGELFF
>NA|TRBV30|NA|TRBJ2-7
TGTGCCTGGACCAGAGGGGGGACTACCTACGAGCAGTACTTC
CAWTRGGTTYEQYF
>NA|TRBV27|few|TRBJ2-1
TGTGCCAGCAGTCCCGGGCCCAAGCGAGAGCAGTTCTTC
CASSPGPKREQFF
>TRBD2|TRBV19|NA|TRBJ2-1
TGTGCCAGTAGTATAGAGGGAAGCGGGATTTACAATGAGCAGTTCTTC
CASSIEGSGIYNEQFF
>NA|TRBV28|NA|TRBJ2-7
TGTGCCAGCAGTTTAGTAGTACAGCGATACAAGCAGTACTTC
CASSLVVQRYKQYF
>TRBD2|TRBV28|few|TRBJ2-7
TGTGCCAGCAGTTGGAATTTAGCGGGTACCCCAGGGGAGCAGTACTTC
CASSWNLAGTPGEQYF
>TRBD1|TRBV29-1|NA|TRBJ2-7
TGCAGCGTCTATGGACAGGGGGAGTACGAGCAGTACTTC
CSVYGQGEYEQYF
>TRBD2|TRBV9|NA|TRBJ2-3
TGTGCCAGCAGCTTGGGACTAGCGGGAGAGGGTACGCAGTATTTT
CASSLGLAGEGTQYF
>NA|TRBV5-6|NA|TRBJ2-2
TGTGCCAGCAGCGAGGGCGGGGAGCTGTTTTTT
CASSEGGELFF
>NA|TRBV7-9|once|TRBJ2-5
TGTGCCAGCAGCAAACGGGACAGCGGGACGGAGACCCAGTACTTC
CASSKRDSGTETQYF
>NA|TRBV28|few|TRBJ1-5
TGTGCCAGTTTAAGCGGCAATCAGCCCCAGCATTTT
CASLSGNQPQHF
>TRBD1|TRBV9|once|TRBJ2-7
TGTGCCAGCAGCGTAGGCGGGACAGGGGTTGTCTACGAGCAGTACTTC
CASSVGGTGVVYEQYF
>TRBD1|TRBV19|NA|TRBJ2-7
TGTGCCAGTAGTACCCCGGGACAGGGTGACCACGAGCAGTACTTC
CASSTPGQGDHEQYF
>NA|TRBV28|once|TRBJ2-1
TGTGCCAGCAGTTTACTTCGCTACAATGAGCAGTTCTTC
CASSLLRYNEQFF
>TRBD2|TRBV5-6|NA|TRBJ2-7
TGTGCCAGTCGACTAGCGGGATGGTTCTACGAGCAGTACTTC
CASRLAGWFYEQYF
>NA|TRBV9|few|TRBJ2-3
TGTGCCAGCAGTTACTCCGGGACAAGCACAGATACGCAGTATTTT
CASSYSGTSTDTQYF
>NA|TRBV5-6|NA|TRBJ2-2
TGTGCCAGCACCAAACAGGGCACCGGGGAGCTGTTTTTT
CASTKQGTGELFF
>NA|TRBV4-3|NA|TRBJ2-3
TGCGCCAGCAGCCAAGATCGGGATACGCAGTATTTT
CASSQDRDTQYF
>NA|TRBV7-7|NA|TRBJ2-5
TGTGCTAGCAGCCAGGACTGGGCAGAGACCCAGTACTTC
CASSQDWAETQYF
>TRBD2|TRBV5-4|NA|TRBJ2-5
TGTGCCAGCCGACGCGGCCGGGAGGGAAGCCAAGAGACCCAGTACTTC
CASRRGREGSQETQYF
>NA|TRBV5-1|NA|TRBJ2-1
TGCGCCAGCAGCTTGGCCGCGTTGGGCTCCTACAATGAGCAGTTCTTC
CASSLAALGSYNEQFF
>TRBD2|TRBV5-1|NA|TRBJ2-3
TGCGCCAGCAGCGGGCAAGCGGGAGTAGCAGATACGCAGTATTTT
CASSGQAGVADTQYF
>NA|TRBV6-1|NA|TRBJ2-7
TGTGCCAGCAGTGAGTCTCGGATAGAATCCTACGAGCAGTACTTC
CASSESRIESYEQYF
>TRBD1|TRBV9|NA|TRBJ1-1
TGTGCCAGCAGACAGGGGGCTGAAGCTTTCTTT
CASRQGAEAFF
>NA|TRBV29-1|NA|TRBJ2-3
TGCAGCGTTATACTAGGGTCATCTAGCACAGATACGCAGTATTTT
CSVILGSSSTDTQYF
>TRBD2|TRBV10-3|NA|TRBJ2-7
TGTGCCATCAGTGAACTAGCGGGAGTGTCGGGCGAGCAGTACTTC
CAISELAGVSGEQYF
>NA|TRBV19|once|TRBJ2-5
TGTGCCAGTAGTATCGGGGAAGGGCCTCAAGAGACCCAGTACTTC
CASSIGEGPQETQYF
>NA|TRBV5-1|NA|TRBJ2-1
TGCGCCAGCAGCTTCGACTGGGGGCCCAATGAGCAGTTCTTC
CASSFDWGPNEQFF
>TRBD1|TRBV5-4|NA|TRBJ2-1
TGTGCCAGCAGCTTAAGACAGGGGGGCTCCTACAATGAGCAGTTCTTC
CASSLRQGGSYNEQFF
>TRBD1|TRBV28|NA|TRBJ1-2
TGTGCCAGCAGGAGACAGGGGTCTGGTAACTATGGCTACACCTTC
CASRRQGSGNYGYTF
>TRBD1|TRBV29-1|NA|TRBJ1-2
TGCAGCGCTCGTTTGATTACAGGGGGCGACTACTATGGCTACACCTTC
CSARLITGGDYYGYTF
>NA|TRBV11-3|NA|TRBJ2-2
TGTGCCAGCAGCTACAGGACCGGGGAGCTGTTTTTT
CASSYRTGELFF